Each of the 13 T cell receptor beta chains below was sequenced from the same sample in a study of blood T cell repertoires in COVID-19. Assay: immunoSEQ multiplex PCR; the TCRdb copy retains only in-frame clones and omits some. The table lists around 39,000 clones, roughly 78% of them singletons, with 13% to 15% in the top ten. The sample was peripheral blood. The receptor source for this set is a woman between 70 and 85 years old with acute or convalescent COVID-19.

The chain links TRBV4-2 to TRBJ2-3; D is ambiguous. The CDR3 has 15 amino acids. V was trimmed by 2 bases and J by 3 bases, leaving 12 bases between them. Germline assignment: CDR1 LGHNA and CDR2 YNFKEQ. CDR3 DNA: TGTGCCAGCAGCCAACCTTTAGCCCAAACAGATACGCAGTATTTT. Amino acids: CASSQPLAQTDTQYF.

The gene calls are TRBV6-1 and TRBJ2-7, with 12 bases identical to TRBD2. CDR1 is MNHNS, CDR2 SASEGT, per germline. CDR3 length: 16 residues. The V and J ends lost 2 bases and 2 bases, in that order; junction bases with no gene match: 4. The CDR3 DNA is TGTGCCAGCAGTGAAAGGACTAGCGGGGCTGCCTACGAGCAGTACTTC. It encodes CASSERTSGAAYEQYF.

The chain has TRBV7-9 and TRBJ1-1; 7 bases are shared with TRBD1. This CDR3 is 15 amino acids long. CDR1 and CDR2 (germline): SEHNR, FQNEAQ (reference sequence). The V and J ends lost 0 bases and 5 bases, in that order; junction bases with no gene match: 6. CDR3 sequence (DNA): TGTGCCAGCAGCTTAGCCGACAGGGTTGGAACTGAAGCTTTCTTT. Translation: CASSLADRVGTEAFF.

The rearrangement uses TRBV20-1 and TRBJ2-3; 8 bases are shared with TRBD2. Germline CDR1 is DFQATT and CDR2 is SNEGSKA (reference sequence). This CDR3 is 15 amino acids long. The junction had 10 bases not matched to a gene; V was cut back by 3 bases and J by 5 bases. The CDR3 sequence is CSASFRAGVRDTQYF. The CDR3, as DNA: TGCAGTGCTAGTTTTAGAGCGGGAGTAAGAGATACGCAGTATTTT.

In this sample, this clone turned up a few times. For the CDR3, the DNA is TGTGCCAGCAGCGACAGGGTGGGATCACCCCTCCACTTT. This translates into CASSDRVGSPLHF. The chain joins TRBV28 to TRBJ1-6, with 7 bases matching TRBD1. Unmatched junction bases numbered 6, after V lost 6 bases and J lost 10 bases. The CDR3 consists of 13 residues. Germline-derived CDR1 and CDR2 are MDHEN and SYDVKM. Full variable domain (rest looked up from reference TRBV28 and TRBJ1-6): DVKVTQSSRYLVKRTGEKVFLECVQDMDHENMFWYRQDPGLGLRLIYFSYDVKMKEKGDIPEGYSVSREKKERFSLILESASTNQTSMYLCASSDRVGSPLHFGNGTRLTVT.

CDR3 region: CASSFGTVDSGELFF. In nucleotides, the CDR3 is TGTGCCAGCAGCTTCGGGACAGTTGACAGCGGGGAGCTGTTTTTT. The chain links TRBV5-8 to TRBJ2-2; the match to TRBD1 covers 7 bases. From germline, CDR1 is SGHTS and CDR2 YDEGEE. Trimming took 2 bases from V and 7 from J; bases not matched to a gene: 8. The CDR3 length is 15 residues. The full variable domain, completed using reference TRBV5-8 and TRBJ2-2, is EAGVTQSPTHLIKTRGQQATLRCSPISGHTSVYWYQQALGLGLQFLLWYDEGEERNRGNFPPRFSGRQFPNYSSELNVNALELEDSALYLCASSFGTVDSGELFFGEGSRLTVL.

The chain joins TRBV28 to TRBJ2-5; 14 positions match TRBD2. The V gene's germline CDR1 is MDHEN and CDR2 SYDVKM. Trimming at V came to 6 bases and at J to 5 bases, leaving 8 bases not matched to a gene. The CDR3 covers 16 residues. The CDR3 sequence: CASSPWTSGRTETQYF. The CDR3 DNA is TGTGCCAGCAGCCCGTGGACTAGCGGGAGGACTGAGACCCAGTACTTC.

This clone was recorded a few times. CDR3 nucleotide sequence: TGTGCCAGCAGCCAAGCAGGGGGCGAAGCTTTCTTT. This translates into CASSQAGGEAFF. This rearrangement joins TRBV3-1 (or the pseudogene TRBV3-2) to TRBJ1-1; 8 nucleotides match TRBD1. Losses at the gene ends were 1 base for V and 8 bases for J; bases not matched to a gene: 0. In germline, CDR1 is LGHDT, CDR2 YNNKEL (reference sequence). The CDR3 totals 12 residues.

This chain connects TRBV6-5 to TRBJ2-7; D is ambiguous. The CDR3 extends over 13 amino acids. The germline gives CDR1 MNHEY, CDR2 SVGAGI. Trimming removed 7 bases at V and 3 bases at J, with 13 bases between. The DNA of the CDR3 is TGTGCCAGCACGGTTGGCAGCGACTACGAGCAGTACTTC. Protein product: CASTVGSDYEQYF.

The rearrangement links TRBV21-1 to TRBJ1-5. TRBV21-1 is termed a pseudogene. The CDR3 loop spans 15 amino acids. This chain's CDR3 is CASSKGRGVGQPQHF. The CDR3 DNA reads TGTGCCAGCAGCAAAGGTCGGGGAGTGGGCCAGCCCCAGCATTTT.

The rearrangement uses TRBV18 and TRBJ2-7; TRBD1 matches at 9 bases. The CDR3 is 13 amino acids. Germline V gene lookup returns CDR1 KGHSH and CDR2 LQKENI. Germline trimming cut 3 bases from V and 6 bases from J; bases unmatched to any gene: 3. The DNA for the CDR3 is TGTGCCAGCTCACCGGGACAGGGAGGCGAGCAGTACTTC. It codes for CASSPGQGGEQYF.

The chain has TRBV18 and TRBJ1-3, with unresolved D. Germline lookup yields CDR1 KGHSH and CDR2 LQKENI. V shed 6 bases and J shed 4 bases, with 22 bases lying between them. The CDR3 has 17 residues. This CDR3 is CASSPIPAATEGNTIYF. The CDR3 DNA follows: TGTGCCAGCTCTCCCATCCCCGCGGCGACTGAAGGAAACACCATATATTTT. Together with reference TRBV18 and TRBJ1-3, the CDR3 gives the full variable domain: NAGVMQNPRHLVRRRGQEARLRCSPMKGHSHVYWYRQLPEEGLKFMVYLQKENIIDESGMPKERFSAEFPKEGPSILRIQQVVRGDSAAYFCASSPIPAATEGNTIYFGEGSWLTVV.

This chain uses TRBV6-5 with TRBJ2-1; perhaps TRBD1 as D (7 bases). The germline CDR1 and CDR2 sequences are MNHEY and SVGAGI. The CDR3 is made up of 13 amino acids. V was trimmed by 2 bases and J by 14 bases, leaving 16 bases between them. Written as DNA, the CDR3 is TGTGCCAGCAGTTACGAAGGGGGCGGGGAGGAGTTCTTC. Its translation is CASSYEGGGEEFF.